Sequencing of this T cell receptor beta chain was carried out in a study of identical twins (dated by TCRdb to between 2015 and 2016). The study in broad terms: To test whether fetal clonotypes persist, the study used deep sequencing on TCR alpha and beta repertoires from monozygotic twins, unrelated adults of various ages, and cord blood. To rule out contamination, replicate twin experiments were performed at different times with different library preparation protocols.

Only healthy Caucasian donors were included. Three unrelated non-twin adults were additionally sequenced: a male aged 18 to 30, a male aged 50 to 60 and a female aged 50 to 60. Using Miltenyi CD45RO+ enrichment and human naive T-cell isolation kits, memory (CD45RO+) and naive T cells were isolated from PBMC. Beyond this particular receptor, the publication reports: Because the same donors could not be followed over many years, conclusions were based on cross-sectional statistical analysis. Fewer insertions were carried by abundant cord blood beta clonotypes, a similar but weaker trend appeared in young adult naive repertoires, and no such trend appeared in memory repertoires. A weaker excess of twin sharing was found in beta out-of-frame sequences because the signal-to-noise ratio was lowered by fewer shared sequences. In monozygotic twins, recombination models systematically underestimated out-of-frame TCR alpha sharing, but the models matched the sharing seen between unrelated individuals. Invariant T cells such as MAIT and iNKT could partly confound zero-insertion analyses, although diverse VJ usage argued against such confounding for most clonotypes. Out-of-frame TCR alpha sequences shared between twins showed an excess of low generation-probability sequences compared with coincidental sharing between unrelated individuals.

About this clonotype itself: What this receptor recognizes is not known. Base-call qualities are not available, and no considerably larger clone is one nucleotide away.

The cysteine opens and the phenylalanine closes a CDR3 of 14 amino acids. Only CDR3 DNA remains: 42 bases, in frame from the first base. Cut back by 2 bases and 6 bases, the V and J ends lie 11 bases apart. CDR1 MNHNS and CDR2 SASEGT are derived from the germline V gene. The library was made by 5' RACE. The instrument was an Illumina HiSeq 2000. Template switching introduced a universal primer binding site; the final cDNA contained a unique molecular identifier, enabling accurate counting of TCR cDNA molecules. Specific primers in the conserved constant-segment region were used to synthesize first-strand cDNA for the TCR alpha and beta chains. To control for contamination, every cDNA library was double barcoded, receiving both a SMART-Mk sample barcode and Illumina barcodes. Two successive PCR steps introduced TruSeq adapter sequences along with Illumina sample barcodes. The Illumina HiSeq platform was used with custom primers to sequence TCR alpha and beta cDNA libraries. The source study handled its data this way. MiGEC was used to process raw reads and extract unique molecular identifiers, and MiXCR was used to find CDR3 positions. For each individual, recombination models were inferred using an EM algorithm with the repgenHMM and IGoR tools. Shared clonotypes were analyzed with the tcR package in R, and sharing was normalized by the product of cloneset sizes. To study raw recombination without the effects of thymic and clonal selection, out-of-frame nonproductive sequences were analyzed. TCRdb took the public reads, trimmed them with fastp at Q25, ran MiXCR for clone calling and kept in-frame beta chains. Identical CDR3 proteins give one entry, which carries the most common genes and DNA. The V and J calls were not made by the authors but by TCRdb's processing. The sample records about 450,000 distinct CDR3 sequences, less than 20% of which are singletons. The top ten clones comprise less than 15% of the sample.

The source material was naive T cells sorted from blood. The cell subset or site label corresponds to: cells isolated with a human naive T-cell isolation kit. This receptor was identified in a man in his forties or fifties in good health. The rearranged segments are TRBV6-1 and TRBJ1-5, with a weak D call of TRBD1 (6 bases match). The CDR3 loop reads CASSEWGQRQPQHF. The nucleotide sequence is TGTGCCAGCAGTGAATGGGGGCAGCGTCAGCCCCAGCATTTT.